The next 17 T cell receptor beta chains were all read from a single sample in a study of esophageal squamous cell carcinoma under preoperative chemotherapy. Noted time point: before preoperative PTX-NDP chemotherapy. TCRdb used MiXCR to reprocess the PCR reads, holding one entry per CDR3 protein. The sample shows about 30,000 distinct CDR3 sequences, roughly half of them seen only once. Sampling was performed from a patient given preoperative chemotherapy. The receptor source for this set is a human donor with esophageal squamous cell carcinoma. The donor label of this sample is uncertain.

V and J are TRBV6-5 and TRBJ2-1; the match to TRBD1 covers 9 bases. CDR3 length equals 16 residues. Germline V gene sequence: CDR1 MNHEY, CDR2 SVGAGI. V was clipped by 2 bases and J by 2 bases; unmatched bases: 4. CDR3 sequence: CASSYAGQGPYNEQFF. CDR3 sequence (DNA): TGTGCCAGCAGTTACGCGGGACAGGGTCCCTACAATGAGCAGTTCTTC.

This chain uses TRBV7-2 with TRBJ2-3, with 7 bases aligning to TRBD1. The V and J ends lost 5 bases and 9 bases, in that order; junction bases with no gene match: 17. CDR1 and CDR2 (germline): SGHTA, FQGNSA. The CDR3 runs 16 residues. CDR3 DNA: TGTGCCAGCAGCCCACAGGGGCGGAGAGGCACAAACACGCAGTATTTT. Protein product: CASSPQGRRGTNTQYF.

This chain links TRBV6-1 with TRBJ2-3, with D perhaps matching TRBD1 or TRBD2 (5 bases each). The CDR3 extends over 15 amino acids. Germline V CDR1 and CDR2: MNHNS, SASEGT. Trimming cost V 6 bases and J 10 bases, with 23 bases left between them. This chain's CDR3 is CASSHGAVNTEAQYF. DNA of the CDR3: TGTGCCAGCAGCCACGGGGCTGTGAACACAGAGGCGCAGTATTTT.

In this sample, this clonotype turned up many times. The rearrangement joins TRBV7-2 to TRBJ2-5; 7 bases are shared with TRBD2. The J call could be wrong; TRBJ2-1 is a better fit for the DNA end. This CDR3 region has 16 residues. The germline V gene encodes CDR1 SGHTA and CDR2 FQGNSA. The CDR3 region is CASSLDATTSRETQFF. The CDR3, as DNA: TGTGCCAGCAGCTTAGATGCCACCACCTCGCGGGAGACCCAGTTCTTC.

This clonotype was seen once. The junction does not match germline at one end; this may be a read error. This rearrangement joins TRBV12-3 or TRBV12-4 to TRBJ2-4; a weak D match, TRBD1 (6 bases). This CDR3 is 13 amino acids long. The CDR3 protein is CASGGPDTDIQYF. DNA of the CDR3: TGTGCCAGCGGGGGCCCTGACACCGACATCCAGTACTTC.

This clonotype appeared many times. V gene TRBV6-1 combines with J gene TRBJ2-7; D gene unclear. Germline assignment: CDR1 MNHNS and CDR2 SASEGT. The V end lost 6 bases, the J end lost 4 bases, and 16 bases lay between the germline ends. The CDR3 loop spans 14 amino acids. In DNA form, the CDR3 reads TGTGCCAGCAGAAACGATCGGTTGGCGTACGAGCAGTACTTC. Protein: CASRNDRLAYEQYF.

This clonotype was seen only a few times. This clone may be a read error of a much larger clone one base away. The chain uses TRBV5-4 and TRBJ2-5, with D maybe TRBD2 (6 bases). The CDR3 is 16 residues long. Trimming shortened V by 0 bases and J by 11 bases, and 23 bases separated the two germline ends. From germline, CDR1 is SGHNT and CDR2 YYREEE (reference sequence). CDR3 sequence: CASSLALGLRVYEQYF. CDR3 nucleotide sequence: TGTGCCAGCAGCTTGGCCCTTGGACTAAGGGTCTATGAGCAGTACTTC.

This clonotype was counted many times. This rearrangement joins TRBV10-3 to TRBJ2-3; 8 nucleotides agree with TRBD1. Per germline, CDR1 ENHRY and CDR2 SYGVKD. V was pared by 6 bases and J by 5 bases, with 4 bases of the junction left unmatched. The CDR3 contains 13 residues. This CDR3 is CAISATGGDTQYF. CDR3 bases: TGTGCCATCAGCGCTACAGGGGGAGATACGCAGTATTTT.

The V gene is TRBV6-1, the J gene TRBJ2-3; maybe TRBD1 (6 bases). The CDR3 has 13 residues. The germline gives CDR1 MNHNS, CDR2 SASEGT. Trimming stripped 8 bases from V and 9 bases from J, with 18 bases between. CDR3 coding DNA: TGTGCCAGCGGGTGCTGCGCAGGGGAGACGCAGTATTTT. Translating it yields CASGCCAGETQYF.

The genes are TRBV14 and TRBJ2-3; the D gene is possibly TRBD2 (6 bases). Germline CDR1 is SGHDN and CDR2 is FVKESK. V gave up 3 bases and J gave up 1 base, with 11 bases separating them. The CDR3 length is 15 residues. CDR3 region: CASSHSGFRTDTQYF. The CDR3 DNA sequence: TGTGCCAGCAGCCACAGCGGGTTTCGCACAGATACGCAGTATTTT.

To note about this clonotype: One junction end does not reproduce the germline sequence, and a read error may be involved. The chain employs TRBV10-3 and TRBJ2-3; 12 bases match TRBD2. The germline CDR1 and CDR2 sequences are ENHRY and SYGVKD. This CDR3 has 15 residues. CDR3 nucleotides: TGTGCCATTCAGGGCCTAGCGGGAGGGGCCGGGGCGCAGTTTTTT. Its translation is CAIQGLAGGAGAQFF.

Details on this clonotype: A much bigger clone sits one base away, suggesting this may be a read error. The V gene is TRBV7-9, the J gene TRBJ2-1; weak D call: TRBD2 (6 bases). With the DNA end fitting TRBJ2-7 better, the J assignment may be wrong. Germline-derived CDR1 and CDR2 are SEHNR and FQNEAQ (reference sequence). The CDR3 is 14 residues long. CDR3 sequence reads: CASSPRGSYNEQYF. DNA for the CDR3: TGTGCCAGCAGCCCCCGGGGGAGTTACAATGAGCAGTACTTC.

This clonotype was seen only a few times. At one boundary the junction diverges from the germline segment, which might be a read error. The chain recombines TRBV7-6 with TRBJ2-5; no reliable D call. Germline CDR1 SGHVS, CDR2 FNYEAQ. The CDR3 runs 14 residues. The CDR3 sequence: CASSLDGHQETQLF. CDR3 DNA sequence: TGTGCCAGCAGCTTAGACGGGCACCAAGAGACCCAGCTTTTC.

In this sample, this clonotype turned up many times. V is TRBV7-2 and J is TRBJ2-5; TRBD1 matches 8 bases. Germline V gene data show CDR1 as SGHTA and CDR2 as FQGNSA. V lost 5 bases to trimming and J lost 4 bases; unmatched junction nucleotides: 18. This CDR3 is built from 18 residues. CDR3 region: CASSLGGLGTGHIETQYF. The CDR3 region has the DNA TGTGCCAGCAGCCTAGGCGGTTTAGGGACAGGACATATAGAGACCCAGTACTTC.

By proportion, this clonotype is medium-sized. The chain combines TRBV7-6 with TRBJ2-1; D possibly corresponds to TRBD1 (5 bases). The CDR3 is made up of 14 amino acids. Looked up from germline, CDR1 is SGHVS and CDR2 is FNYEAQ. Trimming pared 1 base from V and 8 bases from J, leaving 12 bases between. CDR3 DNA: TGTGCCAGCAGCTTAGAGGGGTTTTGGGATGAGCAGTTCTTC. It translates to CASSLEGFWDEQFF.

This clonotype was observed at least ten times. This sequence joins TRBV7-9 and TRBJ2-7; possibly TRBD2 for D (6 bases). The CDR3 extends over 12 amino acids. Trimming stripped 7 bases from V and 2 bases from J, with 9 bases between. Germline V gene data show CDR1 as SEHNR and CDR2 as FQNEAQ (reference sequence). The CDR3 region has the DNA TGTGCCAGCAACGGCGGGACCTACGAGCAGTACTTC. This encodes CASNGGTYEQYF.

The DNA for the CDR3 is TGTGCCAGCAGCTTAGATCTAAGCGGGGGAGCTTTCTTT. Its protein is CASSLDLSGGAFF. The rearrangement uses TRBV11-3 and TRBJ1-1, with a possible D match to TRBD1 (5 bases). This CDR3 has 13 amino acids. Trimming took 0 bases from V and 10 from J, leaving 12 bases between them. Per germline, CDR1 SGHNT and CDR2 YENEEA.